Sequencing of this T cell receptor (beta chain) was carried out in a study of cytomegalovirus exposure and HLA in healthy donors (dated by TCRdb to 2015 to 2018). With respect to the entire study: An earlier analysis of approximately 640 of the donors reported approximately 270 Gb of sequence data and some 120 million unique TCR beta sequences from 150 million to 200 million T cells. Around 330 gigabases of sequencing data and 75 million to 85 million unique TCR sequences made up an early release that covered roughly 670 HLA-typed donors. Of the 300 to 450 genotyped donors, roughly 76% were placed in the genetic ancestry cluster associated with self-reported Caucasian donors. The study aimed to test whether cataloging public T cell receptors could reveal signatures of past pathogen exposure. The study used immunosequencing to profile the T cell repertoires of 600 to 850 subjects and linked those repertoires to cytomegalovirus serostatus. Besides the first cohort of 666 subjects, a separate validation cohort made up of some 110 different subjects was used. To predict cytomegalovirus infection status, the study brought together high-throughput TCR immunosequencing, statistical association of individual TCRs with disease status, and machine learning. A later analysis re-analyzed previously published TCR beta repertoires from about 730 donors and added high-resolution HLA genotyping to study TCR occurrence patterns. Rather than drawing on any new phenotypic data, the later analysis identified candidate immune exposures from TCR beta sequences and the way those sequences occurred across donors. An earlier analysis of around 540 of the donors applied high-throughput TCR beta sequencing to assess whether each TCR beta V gene segment acted as functional or pseudogenic. Alongside the repertoire data, information on donor age, sex, ethnicity and CMV serostatus was compiled. A later genetic analysis used genome-wide SNP genotypes for 398 of the 666 donors, treating that subset as a discovery cohort. All discovery cohort repertoires had been generated on a single sequencing platform. Class I and class II HLA loci were covered by the typing at four-digit resolution. Typing coverage varied by locus: roughly 629-640 donors for A, B, C, DRB1 and DQB1; roughly 560 for DQA1; more than 600 for DPA1; roughly 450 for DPB1. Roughly five DR-DQ haplotypes were handled as single units for association and clustering, since linkage in the cohort was strong. On average, around 200,000 unique TCR beta nucleotide sequences were sequenced per donor among 300 to 500 genotyped donors of the cohort, with roughly 19% of those sequences being non-productive.

Note on this clone: Its binding antigen is unknown. No per-base quality is available; no much larger clone lies one base away. Other DNA variants within this sample encode the same CDR3.

Ends trimmed: V by 5 bases, J by 4 bases; bases unmatched to a gene: 3. Sequences MNHEY (CDR1) and SVGAGI (CDR2) are obtained from the germline V gene. Including cysteine and phenylalanine, the CDR3 has 13 amino acids. Kept here is only the CDR3 DNA, which spans 39 bases and is read in frame from base 1. The cohort consisted of 666 healthy bone marrow donors. At the time of sampling, every cohort member was nominally healthy, though immune exposures that went unrecorded were likely present. The donor was CMV seronegative and was included in the group of a few hundred seronegative cohort members. Each donor provided a peripheral blood sample, and peripheral blood mononuclear cells were used for TCR beta sequencing. The Qiagen DNeasy Blood Extraction Kit was used to extract genomic DNA from the blood cell samples. What the work shows at the level of the full study, not this receptor alone: The classifier was reported to diagnose cytomegalovirus status with high specificity and sensitivity in both the original and validation cohorts. In an earlier analysis of some 640 of the donors, most TCR beta V segments were observed in productive rearrangements about 87% or about 30% of the time, broadly matching IMGT annotations. Correlated functional status among segregating V segments might reflect linkage disequilibrium, but an unknown experimental factor could not be ruled out. It was suggested by the authors that the approach could potentially be generalized to other disease states and immunological phenotypes. Roughly uniform sequencing depth across donors was assumed in presence/absence analyses, although this assumption may not hold. The earlier analysis of nearly 600 of the donors excluded some 15 rarely observed V segments, including chromosome 9 orphons, because counts were too low. In vitro tests confirmed that a few of the cytomegalovirus-associated TCR beta chains recognize cytomegalovirus antigens. Immune exposure information for the cohort was limited to CMV serostatus. The study listed 164 TCR beta chains as associated with cytomegalovirus. Most TCR sequences were observed very rarely across donors, whereas some public TCRs were present in many individuals. A later analysis reported that several top co-occurrence clusters appeared linked to parvovirus B19, influenza, CMV and Epstein-Barr virus. A further reported finding was that TCR beta sequences accurately predicted the HLA-A and HLA-B alleles for most subjects in the first cohort. A later analysis found that most CMV-associated TCR beta chains appeared HLA-restricted, with HLA associations seemingly driven largely by CMV exposure. Compared with the roughly 670-donor mean, donors in an Asian-associated ancestry cluster had fewer N-insertions in productive TCRs, according to a later genetic analysis. Specific HLA alleles were associated with 15,000 to 20,000 TCR beta sequences at a false discovery rate of 0.05 in a later analysis. A later analysis found that HLA-associated TCR beta chains were more clonally expanded and had lower generation probabilities than equally common non-associated chains. In a later analysis, TCR association rates were found to vary across HLA loci, with the most associated TCRs seen for DRB1 alleles and the fewest for HLA-C alleles. A group of highly shared sequence variants was considered likely to be a technical artifact of the sequencing pipeline. The 87-base-pair reads could not distinguish some IMGT-functional V segments, including TRBV6-2 and TRBV6-3, so those segments were excluded. Assigning TCR associations to individual alleles was difficult when HLA alleles, especially DR and DQ, strongly co-occurred. Because some donors lacked HLA typing at each locus, the association tests relied only on the typed subset. In this cohort, only TCR beta chains were sequenced, and detectable features were limited by the absence of alpha or paired-chain data. A later genetic analysis associated a missense DCLRE1C variant with V-gene and J-gene trimming of TCR beta chains, and an independent cohort replicated the association.

The library was produced with the immunoSEQ multiplex PCR assay. The multiplex PCR relied on a mix of 60 forward primers for TCR Vbeta segments and 13 reverse primers for TCR Jbeta segments. The CDR3 region of rearranged TCR beta genes was amplified from genomic DNA with a multiplex PCR assay. The Illumina HiSeq System was used to sequence the amplified TCR beta libraries as 87-base-pair reads. Under the source paper's analysis protocol: In a later analysis, 80 million or so unique TCR beta chains were counted across the roughly 700 repertoires, and roughly 10 million of these chains were shared by at least two donors. Raw reads were error-corrected and collapsed into unique sequences with a nearest-neighbor algorithm that merged closely related sequences to remove PCR and sequencing errors. To assign V, D and J gene segments, CDR3 sequences were aligned to IMGT reference sequences. For a sequence to be retained, a match of at least six nucleotides to both a V gene segment and a J gene segment was required. A rearrangement was called productive if the CDR3 had no stop codons and remained in frame with V and J, and every other rearrangement was called non-productive. Following IMGT convention, CDR3 was defined as the stretch from the second conserved V-encoded cysteine to the conserved J-encoded phenylalanine. The earlier analysis of 500 to 600 of the donors excluded sequences that lacked an unambiguous match to a single V gene segment. An earlier analysis of a few hundred of the donors called V segments functional above 56.7% productive rearrangements and segregating when the between-donor standard deviation exceeded 5%. A statistical classification framework was built to diagnose cytomegalovirus status from the catalog of TCR beta chain sequences. In a later analysis, TCR nucleotide sequences were compared against IMGT/GENE-DB human TR gene sequences so that V and J genes could be assigned. A later analysis assigned CDR3 sequences and most-parsimonious VDJ recombination scenarios with the TCRdist pipeline. In a later analysis, each TCR beta chain was defined by its CDR3 amino acid sequence together with its V-gene family, and reads without a unique V-gene family were excluded. A later analysis removed 592 highly shared, low-generation-probability nucleotide sequences to deal with suspected cross-contamination and a sequencing artifact. A later analysis calculated a clonal expansion index for each public chain from normalized within-repertoire ranks of inferred template counts. Generation probabilities in a later analysis came from a VDJ recombination model fitted to out-of-frame rearrangements, and those results were checked against IGoR. In a later analysis, TCR-TCR, TCR-HLA and TCR-CMV co-occurrence was scored with hypergeometric tests, and a repertoire-size bias correction was applied to TCR pairs. A later analysis estimated false discovery rates by permuting HLA or CMV assignments 20 times. In a later analysis, co-occurring TCRs were grouped using DBSCAN, and TCRdist sequence similarity was added for clustering within HLA-allele-positive subsets. Repertoires with fewer than 30,000 or more than 120,000 public chains, plus five repertoires with anomalous nucleotide sharing, were excluded from co-occurrence clustering. In its TCRdb copy, this immuneACCESS table keeps in-frame sequences only and misses some clones. Where compared with another copy, unresolved V genes explain less than half of these, and the others have no known cause. The V and J calls and the clone size are those of that table, but D and trimming were determined from the DNA. In all, the sample holds 210,000 or so clones, and about 79% of those were seen once. Together, the top ten hold 1.5% to 2% of the sample.

Sequenced: PBMCs. The receptor chain draws on TRBV6-5 and TRBJ1-1; 8 central nucleotides agree with TRBD1. This sequence was found in a man between 18 and 29 years old in good health and CMV-seronegative. The nucleotides read TGTGCCAGCAGTGGAGACAGGGGCACTGAAGCTTTCTTT. It codes for CASSGDRGTEAFF.